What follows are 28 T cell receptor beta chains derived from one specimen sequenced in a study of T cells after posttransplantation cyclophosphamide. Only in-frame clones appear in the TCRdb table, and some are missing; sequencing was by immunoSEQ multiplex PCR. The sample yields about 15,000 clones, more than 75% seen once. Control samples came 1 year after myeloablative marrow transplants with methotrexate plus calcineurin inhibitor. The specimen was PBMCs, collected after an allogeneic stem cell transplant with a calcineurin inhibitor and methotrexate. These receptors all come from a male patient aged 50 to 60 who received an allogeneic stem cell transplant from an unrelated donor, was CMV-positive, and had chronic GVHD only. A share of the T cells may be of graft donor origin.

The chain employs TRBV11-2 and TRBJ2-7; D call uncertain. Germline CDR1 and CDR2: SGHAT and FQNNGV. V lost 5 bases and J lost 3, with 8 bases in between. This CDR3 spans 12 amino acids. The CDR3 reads CASSLQIYEQYF. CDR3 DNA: TGTGCCAGCAGCCTCCAGATCTACGAGCAGTACTTC.

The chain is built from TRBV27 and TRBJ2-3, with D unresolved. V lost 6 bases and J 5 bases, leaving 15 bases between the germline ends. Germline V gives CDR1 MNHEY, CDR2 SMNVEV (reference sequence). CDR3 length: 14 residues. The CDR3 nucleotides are TGTGCCAGCAGGCCTATCCTGGCAGGAGATACGCAGTATTTT. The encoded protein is CASRPILAGDTQYF.

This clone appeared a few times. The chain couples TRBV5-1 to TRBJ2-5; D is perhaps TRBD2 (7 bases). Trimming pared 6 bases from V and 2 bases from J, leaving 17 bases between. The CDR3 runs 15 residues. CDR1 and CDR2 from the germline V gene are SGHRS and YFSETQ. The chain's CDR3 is CASNTLEGGQETQYF. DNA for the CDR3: TGCGCCAGCAACACACTGGAGGGGGGGCAAGAGACCCAGTACTTC. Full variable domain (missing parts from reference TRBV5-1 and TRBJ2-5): KAGVTQTPRYLIKTRGQQVTLSCSPISGHRSVSWYQQTPGQGLQFLFEYFSETQRNKGNFPGRFSGRQFSNSRSEMNVSTLELGDSALYLCASNTLEGGQETQYFGPGTRLLVL.

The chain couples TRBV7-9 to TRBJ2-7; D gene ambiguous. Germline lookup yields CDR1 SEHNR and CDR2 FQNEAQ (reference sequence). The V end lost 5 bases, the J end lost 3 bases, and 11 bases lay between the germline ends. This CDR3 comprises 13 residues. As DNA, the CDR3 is TGTGCCAGCAGCGGGCGAAAGAGCTACGAGCAGTACTTC. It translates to CASSGRKSYEQYF.

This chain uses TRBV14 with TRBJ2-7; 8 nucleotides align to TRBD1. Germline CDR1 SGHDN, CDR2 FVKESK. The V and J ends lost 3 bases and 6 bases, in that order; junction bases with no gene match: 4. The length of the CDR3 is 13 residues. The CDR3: CASSQITGGEQYF. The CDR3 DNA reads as TGTGCCAGCAGCCAGATAACAGGGGGCGAGCAGTACTTC.

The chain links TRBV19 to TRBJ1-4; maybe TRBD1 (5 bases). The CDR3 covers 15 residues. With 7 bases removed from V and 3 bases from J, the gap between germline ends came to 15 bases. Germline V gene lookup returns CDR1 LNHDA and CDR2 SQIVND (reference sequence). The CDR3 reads CASTDRGEANEKLFF. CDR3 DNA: TGTGCCAGTACCGATAGGGGTGAGGCTAATGAAAAACTGTTTTTT.

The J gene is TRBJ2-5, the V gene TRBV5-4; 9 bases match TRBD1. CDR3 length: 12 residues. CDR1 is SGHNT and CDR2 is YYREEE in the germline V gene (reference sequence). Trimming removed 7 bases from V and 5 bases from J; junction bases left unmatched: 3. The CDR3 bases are TGTGCCAGCGGGACAGGGTTGGAGACCCAGTACTTC. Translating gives CASGTGLETQYF.

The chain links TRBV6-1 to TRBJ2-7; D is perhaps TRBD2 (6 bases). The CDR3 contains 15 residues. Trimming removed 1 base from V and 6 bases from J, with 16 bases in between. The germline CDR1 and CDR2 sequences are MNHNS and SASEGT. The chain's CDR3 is CASSEGWAGTGEQYF. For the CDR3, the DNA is TGTGCCAGCAGTGAAGGTTGGGCGGGAACTGGCGAGCAGTACTTC.

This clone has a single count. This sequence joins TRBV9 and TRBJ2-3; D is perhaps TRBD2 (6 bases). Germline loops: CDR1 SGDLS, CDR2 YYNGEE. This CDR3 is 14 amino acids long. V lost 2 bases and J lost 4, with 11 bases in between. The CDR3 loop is CASSVMGGSDTQYF. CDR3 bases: TGTGCCAGCAGCGTGATGGGGGGTTCAGATACGCAGTATTTT.

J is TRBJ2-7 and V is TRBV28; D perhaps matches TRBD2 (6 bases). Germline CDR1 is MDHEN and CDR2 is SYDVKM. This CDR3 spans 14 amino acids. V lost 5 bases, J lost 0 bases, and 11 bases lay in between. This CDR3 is CASSLLALSYEQYF. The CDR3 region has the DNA TGTGCCAGCAGTCTTCTAGCGCTCTCCTACGAGCAGTACTTC. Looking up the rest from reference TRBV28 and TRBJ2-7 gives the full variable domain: DVKVTQSSRYLVKRTGEKVFLECVQDMDHENMFWYRQDPGLGLRLIYFSYDVKMKEKGDIPEGYSVSREKKERFSLILESASTNQTSMYLCASSLLALSYEQYFGPGTRLTVT.

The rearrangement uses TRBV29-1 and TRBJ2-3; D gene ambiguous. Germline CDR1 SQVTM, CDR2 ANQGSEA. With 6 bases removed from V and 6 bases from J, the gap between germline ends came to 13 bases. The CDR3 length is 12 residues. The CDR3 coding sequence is TGCAGCGTCGAATCGGAGTGGGATACGCAGTATTTT. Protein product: CSVESEWDTQYF.

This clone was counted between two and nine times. Here the CDR3 DNA reads TGTGCCAGCTCAAGTGGAGTTACTGAAGCTTTCTTT. Translating gives CASSSGVTEAFF. The chain has TRBV18 and TRBJ1-1; the D is unclear. The CDR3 spans 12 residues. V lost 5 bases, J lost 5 bases, and 9 bases lay in between. Germline CDR1 is KGHSH and CDR2 is LQKENI. Full variable domain (outside the CDR3, taken from reference TRBV18 and TRBJ1-1): NAGVMQNPRHLVRRRGQEARLRCSPMKGHSHVYWYRQLPEEGLKFMVYLQKENIIDESGMPKERFSAEFPKEGPSILRIQQVVRGDSAAYFCASSSGVTEAFFGQGTRLTVV.

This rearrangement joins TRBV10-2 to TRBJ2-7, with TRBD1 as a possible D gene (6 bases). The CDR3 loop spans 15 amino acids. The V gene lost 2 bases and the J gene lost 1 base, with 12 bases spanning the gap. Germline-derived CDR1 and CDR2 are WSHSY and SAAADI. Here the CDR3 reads CASSESAGVSYEQYF. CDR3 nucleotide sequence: TGCGCCAGCAGTGAGAGTGCAGGGGTTTCCTACGAGCAGTACTTC.

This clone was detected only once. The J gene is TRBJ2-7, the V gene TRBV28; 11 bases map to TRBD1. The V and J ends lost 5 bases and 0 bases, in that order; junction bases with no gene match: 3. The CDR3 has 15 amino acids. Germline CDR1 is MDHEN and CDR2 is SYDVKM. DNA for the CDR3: TGTGCCAGCAGTCCGGACAGGGGGCTCTCCTACGAGCAGTACTTC. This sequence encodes CASSPDRGLSYEQYF.

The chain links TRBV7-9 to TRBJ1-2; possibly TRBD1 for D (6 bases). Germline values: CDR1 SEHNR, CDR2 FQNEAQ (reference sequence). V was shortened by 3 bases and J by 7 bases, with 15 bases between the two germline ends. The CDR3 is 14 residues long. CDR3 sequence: CASSFGQLGFGYTF. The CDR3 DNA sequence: TGTGCCAGCAGCTTTGGACAGTTGGGCTTTGGCTACACCTTC.

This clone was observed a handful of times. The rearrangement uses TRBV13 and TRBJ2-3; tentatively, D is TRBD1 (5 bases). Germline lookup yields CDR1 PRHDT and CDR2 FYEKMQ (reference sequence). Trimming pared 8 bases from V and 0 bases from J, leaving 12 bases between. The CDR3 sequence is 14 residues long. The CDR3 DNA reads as TGTGCCAGCGCATGGGGCCCTAGCACAGATACGCAGTATTTT. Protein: CASAWGPSTDTQYF. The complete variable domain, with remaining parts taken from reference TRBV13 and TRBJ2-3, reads AAGVIQSPRHLIKEKRETATLKCYPIPRHDTVYWYQQGPGQDPQFLISFYEKMQSDKGSIPDRFSAQQFSDYHSELNMSSLELGDSALYFCASAWGPSTDTQYFGPGTRLTVL.

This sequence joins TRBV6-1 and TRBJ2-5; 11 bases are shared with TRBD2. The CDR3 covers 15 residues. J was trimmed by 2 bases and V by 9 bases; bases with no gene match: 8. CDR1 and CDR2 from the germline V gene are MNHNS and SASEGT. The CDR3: CASGVAGGNQETQYF. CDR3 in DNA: TGTGCCAGTGGAGTAGCGGGAGGGAATCAAGAGACCCAGTACTTC.

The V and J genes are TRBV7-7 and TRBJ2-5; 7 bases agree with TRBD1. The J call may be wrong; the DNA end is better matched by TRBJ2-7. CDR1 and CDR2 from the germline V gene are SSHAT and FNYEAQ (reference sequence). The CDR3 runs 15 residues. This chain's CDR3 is CASSFSTGETYEQYF. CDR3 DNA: TGTGCCAGCAGCTTTTCAACAGGGGAGACCTACGAGCAGTACTTC.

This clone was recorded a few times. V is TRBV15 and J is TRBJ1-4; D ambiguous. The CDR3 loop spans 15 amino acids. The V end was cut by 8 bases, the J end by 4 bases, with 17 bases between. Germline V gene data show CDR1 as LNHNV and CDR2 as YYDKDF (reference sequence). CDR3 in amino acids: CATRLPSEDNEKLFF. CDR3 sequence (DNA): TGTGCCACCCGCCTTCCCAGCGAAGATAATGAAAAACTGTTTTTT. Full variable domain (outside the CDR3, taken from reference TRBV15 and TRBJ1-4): DAMVIQNPRYQVTQFGKPVTLSCSQTLNHNVMYWYQQKSSQAPKLLFHYYDKDFNNEADTPDNFQSRRPNTSFCFLDIRSPGLGDTAMYLCATRLPSEDNEKLFFGSGTQLSVL.

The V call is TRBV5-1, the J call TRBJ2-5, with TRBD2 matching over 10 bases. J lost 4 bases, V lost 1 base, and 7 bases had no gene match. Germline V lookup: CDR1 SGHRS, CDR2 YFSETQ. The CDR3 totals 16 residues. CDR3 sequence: CASSLRRSGGLETQYF. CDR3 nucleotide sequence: TGCGCCAGCAGCTTGAGACGTAGCGGGGGGTTAGAGACCCAGTACTTC. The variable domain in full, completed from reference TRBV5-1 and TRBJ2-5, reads KAGVTQTPRYLIKTRGQQVTLSCSPISGHRSVSWYQQTPGQGLQFLFEYFSETQRNKGNFPGRFSGRQFSNSRSEMNVSTLELGDSALYLCASSLRRSGGLETQYFGPGTRLLVL.

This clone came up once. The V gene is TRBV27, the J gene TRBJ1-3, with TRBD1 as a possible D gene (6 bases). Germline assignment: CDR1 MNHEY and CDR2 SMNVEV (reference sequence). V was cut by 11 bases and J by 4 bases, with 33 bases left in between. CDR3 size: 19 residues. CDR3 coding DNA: TGTGCCTTCCATAGGGAGGGGGGCGGGGGTCTGGGTGGAGGAAACACCATATATTTT. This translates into CAFHREGGGGLGGGNTIYF.

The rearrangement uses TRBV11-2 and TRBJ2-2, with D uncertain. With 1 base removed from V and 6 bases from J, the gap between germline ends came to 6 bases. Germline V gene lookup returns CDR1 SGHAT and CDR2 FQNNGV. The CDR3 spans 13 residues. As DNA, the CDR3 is TGTGCCAGCAGCTTAGTTGTATCCGGGGAGCTGTTTTTT. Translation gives CASSLVVSGELFF.

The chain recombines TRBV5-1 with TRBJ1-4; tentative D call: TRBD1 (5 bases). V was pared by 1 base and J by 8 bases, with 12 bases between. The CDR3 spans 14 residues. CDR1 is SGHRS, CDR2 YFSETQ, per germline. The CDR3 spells CASSLLEGHEKLFF. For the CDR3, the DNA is TGCGCCAGCAGCTTGTTGGAAGGACACGAAAAACTGTTTTTT.

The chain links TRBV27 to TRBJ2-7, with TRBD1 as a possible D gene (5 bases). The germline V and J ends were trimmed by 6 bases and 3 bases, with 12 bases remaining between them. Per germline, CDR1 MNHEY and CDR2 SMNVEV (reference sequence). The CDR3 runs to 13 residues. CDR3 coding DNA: TGTGCCAGCAGCACGGGCACAGGCTACGAGCAGTACTTC. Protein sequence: CASSTGTGYEQYF.

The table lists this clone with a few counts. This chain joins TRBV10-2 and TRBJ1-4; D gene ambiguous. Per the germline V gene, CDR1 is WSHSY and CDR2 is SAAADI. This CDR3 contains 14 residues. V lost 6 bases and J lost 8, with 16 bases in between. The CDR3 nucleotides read TGCGCCAGCAGAGAGGCGGGGAGAGCGGAAAAACTGTTTTTT. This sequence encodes CASREAGRAEKLFF.

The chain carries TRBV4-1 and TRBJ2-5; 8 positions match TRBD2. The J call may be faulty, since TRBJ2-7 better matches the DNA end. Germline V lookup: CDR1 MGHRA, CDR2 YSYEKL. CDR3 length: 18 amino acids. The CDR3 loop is CASSQDRGPGLVTYEQYF. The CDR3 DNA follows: TGCGCCAGCAGCCAAGATCGGGGACCGGGACTAGTAACGTACGAGCAGTACTTC.

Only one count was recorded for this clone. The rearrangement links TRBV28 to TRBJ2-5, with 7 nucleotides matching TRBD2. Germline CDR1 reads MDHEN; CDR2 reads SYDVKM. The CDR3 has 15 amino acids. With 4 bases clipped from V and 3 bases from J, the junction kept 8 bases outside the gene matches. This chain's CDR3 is CASSSPSAGKETQYF. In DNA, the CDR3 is TGTGCCAGCAGTTCCCCCTCAGCGGGAAAAGAGACCCAGTACTTC.

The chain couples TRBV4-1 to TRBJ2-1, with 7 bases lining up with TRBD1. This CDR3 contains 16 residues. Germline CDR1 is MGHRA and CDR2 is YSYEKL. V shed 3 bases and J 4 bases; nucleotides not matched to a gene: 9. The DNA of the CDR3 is TGCGCCAGCAGCCAGACTACAGGGGCCGGTTACAATGAGCAGTTCTTC. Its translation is CASSQTTGAGYNEQFF.